The 24 T cell receptor beta chains below were found in one sample sequenced in a study of cytomegalovirus exposure and HLA in healthy donors (dated by TCRdb to about 2017). The library was built by means of the immunoSEQ multiplex PCR assay. For the multiplex PCR, a mixture combining 60 forward primers for TCR Vbeta segments and 13 reverse primers for TCR Jbeta segments was used. TCRdb mirrors the immuneACCESS table, restricted to in-frame sequences. Some clones are absent from its copies; in checked studies, under half trace to an unresolved V gene, and the reason for the others is unknown. The sample contains over 130,000 clones, about three fifths of them found a single time. Clones ranked in the top ten supply around 1.9% of the sample. The sequencing input was PBMCs. These receptors were taken from a male donor in good health and CMV-seronegative.

This chain links TRBV28 with TRBJ1-2; 11 bases are shared with TRBD1. Trimming removed 6 bases from V and 8 bases from J; junction bases left unmatched: 11. CDR1 is MDHEN, CDR2 SYDVKM, per germline. The CDR3 consists of 15 residues. Here the CDR3 DNA reads TGTGCCAGCAGCTCAGATGGACAGGGGGCAAGGGGCTACACCTTC. Its translation is CASSSDGQGARGYTF.

V gene TRBV11-2 combines with J gene TRBJ1-6, with D tentatively TRBD1 (6 bases). CDR1 SGHAT and CDR2 FQNNGV come from the germline V gene. With 5 bases removed from V and 13 bases from J, the gap between germline ends came to 15 bases. This CDR3 spans 13 amino acids. CDR3 region: CASSIVGGSPLHF. The CDR3 nucleotides are TGTGCCAGCAGCATAGTAGGGGGTTCGCCCCTCCACTTT.

This rearrangement joins TRBV30 to TRBJ2-3, with 9 bases fitting TRBD1. The CDR3 length is 12 residues. CDR1 and CDR2 (germline): GTSNPN, SVGIG (reference sequence). J gave up 8 bases and V 5 bases, and 5 bases lay outside the gene matches. The CDR3 DNA reads as TGTGCCTGGGCCGGGACAGGGTCTACGCAGTATTTT. It yields the protein CAWAGTGSTQYF.

This clone occurred a few times. The chain uses TRBV5-6 and TRBJ2-5; a weak D match, TRBD1 (6 bases). The CDR3 has 16 amino acids. Germline CDR1 reads SGHDT; CDR2 reads YYEEEE. V gave up 5 bases and J gave up 5 bases, with 22 bases separating them. CDR3 protein: CASSSTGRTRGETQYF. Written as DNA, the CDR3 is TGTGCCAGCAGTTCTACAGGGCGGACGAGGGGGGAGACCCAGTACTTC.

The genes are TRBV5-6 and TRBJ1-2; possible D gene TRBD1, 6 bases. Looked up from germline, CDR1 is SGHDT and CDR2 is YYEEEE. The CDR3 has 12 amino acids. The V end was cut by 5 bases, the J end by 4 bases, with 9 bases between. CDR3 sequence (DNA): TGTGCCAGCAGTACAGGGCCCTATGGCTACACCTTC. The encoded protein is CASSTGPYGYTF.

The chain joins TRBV2 to TRBJ1-1; tentative D call: TRBD1 (5 bases). This CDR3 contains 14 residues. The germline V and J ends were trimmed by 6 bases and 0 bases, with 11 bases remaining between them. Germline loops: CDR1 SNHLY, CDR2 FYNNEI. Here the CDR3 DNA reads TGTGCCAGCAGCCTCGGACACCTGAACACTGAAGCTTTCTTT. It encodes CASSLGHLNTEAFF.

The gene calls are TRBV29-1 and TRBJ2-2; 7 nucleotides line up with TRBD1. Germline V gene sequence: CDR1 SQVTM, CDR2 ANQGSEA. This CDR3 region has 14 residues. V gave up 5 bases and J gave up 6 bases; unmatched junction bases: 9. For the CDR3, the DNA is TGCAGCGTTAAGAAACAGGGGTTTGCCGGGGAGCTGTTTTTT. Protein sequence: CSVKKQGFAGELFF.

The V and J genes are TRBV30 and TRBJ2-7, with 7 bases aligning to TRBD2. Germline CDR1 GTSNPN, CDR2 SVGIG (reference sequence). The CDR3 loop spans 12 amino acids. Unmatched junction bases numbered 6, after V lost 7 bases and J lost 3 bases. The CDR3 sequence: CAFSGTNYEQYF. In DNA form, the CDR3 reads TGTGCCTTCTCCGGGACTAACTACGAGCAGTACTTC.

The CDR3 protein is CASSFGAPGPLGNTGELFF. The DNA of the CDR3 is TGTGCCAGCAGCTTTGGGGCCCCGGGCCCCTTGGGGAACACCGGGGAGCTGTTTTTT. The chain employs TRBV5-8 and TRBJ2-2; the D gene is possibly TRBD1 (5 bases). Per the germline V gene, CDR1 is SGHTS and CDR2 is YDEGEE. The CDR3 is made up of 19 amino acids. Trimming shortened V by 2 bases and J by 1 base, and 21 bases separated the two germline ends.

The CDR3 sequence is CASSTGGSITDTQYF. CDR3 bases: TGCGCCAGCAGCACAGGGGGTTCCATCACAGATACGCAGTATTTT. The chain carries TRBV5-1 and TRBJ2-3, with 8 bases that match TRBD1. The J segment lost 2 bases and the V segment lost 4 bases, leaving 6 bases of the junction unmatched. The germline V gene has CDR1 SGHRS and CDR2 YFSETQ. The CDR3 sequence is 15 residues long.

This clone was seen a single time. The rearrangement links TRBV18 to TRBJ2-3, with D unresolved. The CDR3 sequence is 14 residues long. V lost 3 bases and J lost 1, with 8 bases in between. The germline V gene has CDR1 KGHSH and CDR2 LQKENI. The DNA for the CDR3 is TGTGCCAGCTCACCCGGTTTTGGCACAGATACGCAGTATTTT. Translated: CASSPGFGTDTQYF.

This clone was detected once. V usage is TRBV15 and J usage is TRBJ2-2, with D tentatively TRBD1 (5 bases). There are 13 residues in the CDR3. V was pared by 2 bases and J by 8 bases, with 9 bases between. Germline assignment: CDR1 LNHNV and CDR2 YYDKDF (reference sequence). CDR3 loop: CATSRRNRGELFF. In nucleotides, the CDR3 is TGTGCCACCAGCAGACGCAACAGGGGGGAGCTGTTTTTT.

This chain joins TRBV5-1 and TRBJ2-7; D is ambiguous. V was trimmed by 4 bases and J by 3 bases, leaving 14 bases between them. This CDR3 region has 14 residues. Germline V gene data show CDR1 as SGHRS and CDR2 as YFSETQ. CDR3 in DNA: TGCGCCAGCAGCCCTGGCGGCGTTATCTACGAGCAGTACTTC. Translated: CASSPGGVIYEQYF.

V is TRBV27 and J is TRBJ1-2, with TRBD1 as a possible D gene (5 bases). The V end was cut by 5 bases, the J end by 7 bases, with 17 bases between. The CDR3 sequence is 14 residues long. Per germline, CDR1 MNHEY and CDR2 SMNVEV (reference sequence). The CDR3 DNA is TGTGCCAGCAGTCCCCGGGTGGGGGGTGCTGGCTACACCTTC. This codes for CASSPRVGGAGYTF.

The chain links TRBV7-3 to TRBJ2-2; the D is unclear. The CDR3 has 12 amino acids. The V and J ends lost 4 bases and 5 bases respectively, with 5 bases between them. Germline V gives CDR1 SGHTA, CDR2 FQGTGA. This chain's CDR3 is CASSSLTGELFF. CDR3 in DNA: TGTGCCAGCAGCTCCCTGACCGGGGAGCTGTTTTTT.

Here the CDR3 reads CASRPSGGARDEQFF. The CDR3, as DNA: TGTGCCAGCAGACCTAGCGGGGGGGCCCGCGATGAGCAGTTCTTC. The J gene is TRBJ2-1, the V gene TRBV6-6; TRBD2 agrees at 12 bases. The CDR3 loop spans 15 amino acids. V dropped 6 bases and J dropped 8; count of bases not matched to a gene: 8. CDR1 and CDR2 from the germline V gene are MNHNY and SVGAGI (reference sequence).

The chain has TRBV6-1 and TRBJ2-3, with 8 bases matching TRBD1. This CDR3 comprises 15 residues. Looked up from germline, CDR1 is MNHNS and CDR2 is SASEGT. Losses at the gene ends were 5 bases for V and 2 bases for J; bases not matched to a gene: 6. This CDR3 is CASSRDRGLTDTQYF. CDR3 bases: TGTGCCAGCAGTCGCGACAGGGGCCTCACAGATACGCAGTATTTT.

CDR3 bases: TGTGCCAGCAGCGAAGGACAGGGAGGTTTGAGGAGAAACACCATATATTTT. Translation: CASSEGQGGLRRNTIYF. The rearrangement uses TRBV5-6 and TRBJ1-3; the match to TRBD1 covers 8 bases. Germline values: CDR1 SGHDT, CDR2 YYEEEE. With 4 bases clipped from V and 5 bases from J, the junction kept 14 bases outside the gene matches. This CDR3 contains 17 residues.

V and J are TRBV5-1 and TRBJ2-5; the match to TRBD2 covers 8 bases. The CDR3 is 14 residues long. The germline V gene has CDR1 SGHRS and CDR2 YFSETQ. V trimming: 6 bases; J trimming: 1 base; junction bases outside the gene matches: 5. CDR3 nucleotides: TGCGCCAGCAAAGCGGGGGATACCCAAGAGACCCAGTACTTC. It specifies CASKAGDTQETQYF.

This clone was found a few times. The rearrangement links TRBV9 to TRBJ1-5; a weak D match, TRBD1 (6 bases). The V gene's germline CDR1 is SGDLS and CDR2 YYNGEE. The germline V and J ends were trimmed by 0 bases and 4 bases, with 11 bases remaining between them. The CDR3 extends over 15 amino acids. The CDR3 loop is CASSVEPQGNQPQHF. The CDR3 DNA sequence: TGTGCCAGCAGCGTAGAACCTCAGGGGAATCAGCCCCAGCATTTT.

The chain carries TRBV10-3 and TRBJ2-3; 11 bases match TRBD2. This CDR3 spans 15 amino acids. The trim removed 6 bases at V and 10 bases at J, leaving 12 bases unmatched. The V gene's germline CDR1 is ENHRY and CDR2 SYGVKD. The chain's CDR3 is CAISATSGDWGAQYF. CDR3 sequence (DNA): TGTGCCATCAGCGCGACTAGCGGGGATTGGGGGGCGCAGTATTTT.

In this sample, this clone turned up a few times. This chain uses TRBV4-1 with TRBJ1-5, with a possible D match to TRBD1 (5 bases). The V end was cut by 5 bases, the J end by 0 bases, with 11 bases between. Germline CDR1 and CDR2: MGHRA and YSYEKL. The CDR3 is 15 amino acids. As DNA, the CDR3 is TGCGCCAGCAGCTCTAGACAGATTAGCAATCAGCCCCAGCATTTT. Its protein is CASSSRQISNQPQHF.

This chain connects TRBV29-1 to TRBJ2-3, with 8 nucleotides matching TRBD1. Germline CDR1 SQVTM, CDR2 ANQGSEA. The CDR3 has 12 amino acids. J gave up 6 bases and V 8 bases, and 7 bases lay outside the gene matches. This CDR3 is CSTRQGLDTQYF. CDR3 nucleotide sequence: TGCAGCACTCGACAGGGGTTGGATACGCAGTATTTT.

CDR3 loop: CASSYIPGYNEQFF. In DNA, the CDR3 is TGTGCCAGCAGTTACATTCCGGGTTACAATGAGCAGTTCTTC. This chain uses TRBV6-6 with TRBJ2-1, with D uncertain. This CDR3 comprises 14 residues. With 2 bases removed from V and 4 bases from J, the gap between germline ends came to 9 bases. Germline V gene data show CDR1 as MNHNY and CDR2 as SVGAGI (reference sequence).